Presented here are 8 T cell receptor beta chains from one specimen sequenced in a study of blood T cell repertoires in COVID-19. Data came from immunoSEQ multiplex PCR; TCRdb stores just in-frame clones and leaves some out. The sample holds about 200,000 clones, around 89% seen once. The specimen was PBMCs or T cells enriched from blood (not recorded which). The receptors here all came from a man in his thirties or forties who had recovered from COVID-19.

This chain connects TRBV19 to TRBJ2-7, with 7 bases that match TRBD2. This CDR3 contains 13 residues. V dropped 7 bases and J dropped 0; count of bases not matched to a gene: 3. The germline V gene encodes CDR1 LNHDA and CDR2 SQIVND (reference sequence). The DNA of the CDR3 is TGTGCCAGTACAAGCGGGGACTCCTACGAGCAGTACTTC. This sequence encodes CASTSGDSYEQYF.

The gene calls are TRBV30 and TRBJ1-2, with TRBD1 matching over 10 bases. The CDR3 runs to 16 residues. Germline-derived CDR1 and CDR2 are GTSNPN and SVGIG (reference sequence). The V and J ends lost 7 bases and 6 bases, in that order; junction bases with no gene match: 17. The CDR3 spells CAYTNPGQGKVDGYTF. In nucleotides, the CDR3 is TGTGCCTATACCAACCCGGGACAGGGGAAAGTAGATGGCTACACCTTC.

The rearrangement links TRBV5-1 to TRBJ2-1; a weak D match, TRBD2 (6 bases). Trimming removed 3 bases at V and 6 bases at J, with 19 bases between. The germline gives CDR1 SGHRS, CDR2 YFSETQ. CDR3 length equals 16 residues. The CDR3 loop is CASSSSADKWGNEQFF. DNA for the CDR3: TGCGCCAGCAGCTCTAGCGCAGATAAGTGGGGCAATGAGCAGTTCTTC.

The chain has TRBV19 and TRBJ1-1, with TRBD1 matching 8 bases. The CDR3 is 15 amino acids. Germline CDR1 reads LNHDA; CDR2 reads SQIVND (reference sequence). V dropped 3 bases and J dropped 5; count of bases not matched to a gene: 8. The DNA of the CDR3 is TGTGCCAGTAGTATGACAGGGGCCGCGAGAACTGAAGCTTTCTTT. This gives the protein CASSMTGAARTEAFF.

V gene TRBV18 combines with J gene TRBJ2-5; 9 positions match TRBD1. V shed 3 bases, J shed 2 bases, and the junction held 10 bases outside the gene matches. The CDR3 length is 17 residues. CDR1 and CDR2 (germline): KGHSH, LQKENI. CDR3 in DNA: TGTGCCAGCTCACCGACCGGGACAGGGTATAGGCAAGAGACCCAGTACTTC. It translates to CASSPTGTGYRQETQYF.

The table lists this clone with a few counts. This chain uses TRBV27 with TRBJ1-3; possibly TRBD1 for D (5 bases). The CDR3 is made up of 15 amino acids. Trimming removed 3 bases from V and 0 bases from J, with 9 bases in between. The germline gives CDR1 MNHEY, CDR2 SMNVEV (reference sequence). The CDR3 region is CASSLRGLSGNTIYF. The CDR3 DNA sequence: TGTGCCAGCAGTTTGCGGGGACTCTCTGGAAACACCATATATTTT.

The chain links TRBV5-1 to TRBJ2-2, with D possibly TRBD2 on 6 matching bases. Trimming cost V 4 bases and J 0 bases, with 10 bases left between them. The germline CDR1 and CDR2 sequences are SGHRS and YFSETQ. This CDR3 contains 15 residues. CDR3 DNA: TGCGCCAGCAGCGCGGGACTTACGAACACCGGGGAGCTGTTTTTT. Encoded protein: CASSAGLTNTGELFF.

CDR3 amino acids: CASSEGGGVVAGANVLTF. CDR3 nucleotide sequence: TGTGCCAGCAGTGAAGGAGGGGGCGTGGTGGCTGGGGCCAACGTCCTGACTTTC. The chain has TRBV25-1 and TRBJ2-6; tentative D call: TRBD1 (7 bases). Germline V gene sequence: CDR1 MGHDK, CDR2 SYGVNS. The ends were cut back, 2 bases at V and 2 bases at J, with 16 bases in the middle. CDR3 length: 18 amino acids.